The next 13 T cell receptor beta chains were all read from a single sample in a study of siplizumab effects on memory and regulatory T cells. Profiling relied on immunoSEQ multiplex PCR, and the TCRdb table lists in-frame clones only, not all of them. The table lists tens of thousands of clones, roughly nine tenths of them singletons, with around 28% in the top ten. Sequenced sample: CD8+ T cells sorted from blood. The receptors were gathered from a human donor in good health.

This rearrangement joins TRBV7-2 to TRBJ1-1; no reliable D call. Trimming took 5 bases from V and 4 from J, leaving 14 bases between them. Germline-derived CDR1 and CDR2 are SGHTA and FQGNSA. The CDR3 is made up of 14 amino acids. The CDR3 loop reads CASSLLAAGTEAFF. CDR3 nucleotide sequence: TGTGCCAGCAGCCTCCTGGCGGCGGGCACTGAAGCTTTCTTT.

This clone appeared once. J is TRBJ2-7 and V is TRBV27; TRBD2 agrees at 11 bases. J was trimmed by 2 bases and V by 3 bases; bases with no gene match: 0. There are 14 residues in the CDR3. Germline assignment: CDR1 MNHEY and CDR2 SMNVEV (reference sequence). The CDR3 sequence is CASSLTSGAYEQYF. The CDR3, as DNA: TGTGCCAGCAGTTTGACTAGCGGGGCCTACGAGCAGTACTTC.

The rearrangement uses TRBV4-1 and TRBJ2-1, with 9 bases identical to TRBD2. With V trimmed by 4 bases and J by 3 bases, 4 bases remained unmatched. The CDR3 spans 15 residues. CDR1 is MGHRA and CDR2 is YSYEKL in the germline V gene. CDR3 nucleotides: TGCGCCAGCAGCCCGACTAGCGGATTCTACAATGAGCAGTTCTTC. It specifies CASSPTSGFYNEQFF.

The chain employs TRBV27 and TRBJ2-1; the match to TRBD2 covers 9 bases. The ends lost 7 bases at V and 9 bases at J; junction bases unmatched: 16. The CDR3 totals 16 residues. Per germline, CDR1 MNHEY and CDR2 SMNVEV (reference sequence). The CDR3 DNA is TGTGCCAGCACCAAGGGACCTAGCGGGGACTTAGGTGAGCAGTTCTTC. Translated: CASTKGPSGDLGEQFF.

The V call is TRBV11-2, the J call TRBJ1-1, with D hard to call. Trimming pared 1 base from V and 3 bases from J, leaving 9 bases between. The CDR3 has 14 residues. Germline V gene sequence: CDR1 SGHAT, CDR2 FQNNGV. The CDR3 DNA follows: TGTGCCAGCAGCTTAGTGGCAATCCACACTGAAGCTTTCTTT. This gives the protein CASSLVAIHTEAFF.

The genes are TRBV5-8 and TRBJ1-5; D ambiguous. Germline V gives CDR1 SGHTS, CDR2 YDEGEE. The V and J ends lost 1 base and 0 bases respectively, with 8 bases between them. The CDR3 is 15 amino acids. The CDR3 DNA is TGTGCCAGCAGCTTGATGGCGACTAGCAATCAGCCCCAGCATTTT. Protein: CASSLMATSNQPQHF.

This sequence joins TRBV1 and TRBJ1-6. TRBV1 constitutes a pseudogene. This CDR3 contains 17 residues. The CDR3 nucleotides are TGCACCAGCAGCCAAGTTCTTTGTCGGGGCGCGAATTCACCCCTCCACTTT. It translates to CTSSQVLCRGANSPLHF.

The chain uses TRBV9 and TRBJ2-2; D uncertain. Trimming removed 1 base from V and 2 bases from J, with 6 bases in between. Germline CDR1 SGDLS, CDR2 YYNGEE. The CDR3 spans 14 residues. CDR3 sequence (DNA): TGTGCCAGCAGCGTAAAAGGAAACACCGGGGAGCTGTTTTTT. Its translation: CASSVKGNTGELFF.

This sequence joins TRBV6-5 and TRBJ2-7; D unresolved. Trimming removed 4 bases at V and 1 base at J, with 17 bases between. CDR1 MNHEY and CDR2 SVGAGI come from the germline V gene. The CDR3 runs to 16 residues. The CDR3: CASSLSAFSSSYEQYF. The CDR3 DNA reads as TGTGCCAGCAGTTTATCCGCGTTTAGTTCTTCCTACGAGCAGTACTTC.

V and J are TRBV12-2 and TRBJ2-5; the DNA was not compared with TRBD2, the D call given in the table. TRBV12-2 is tagged as a pseudogene. The CDR3 spans 15 residues. CDR3 coding DNA: TGTGCAAGTCGCCCGCCCTGGCGGGAACAAGAGACCCAGTACTTC. This sequence encodes CASRPPWREQETQYF.

The V and J genes are TRBV4-1 and TRBJ2-7, with a possible D match to TRBD2 (6 bases). The CDR3 length is 13 residues. V was pared by 2 bases and J by 2 bases, with 7 bases between. In germline, CDR1 is MGHRA, CDR2 YSYEKL. In DNA form, the CDR3 reads TGCGCCAGCAGCCAACGGGAGACCTACGAGCAGTACTTC. Translated: CASSQRETYEQYF.

The chain combines TRBV11-3 with TRBJ2-3, with 12 nucleotides matching TRBD2. J gave up 9 bases and V 4 bases, and 5 bases lay outside the gene matches. Germline CDR1 reads SGHNT; CDR2 reads YENEEA. The CDR3 length is 14 residues. The CDR3 loop is CASSSLAGGPTQYF. Written as DNA, the CDR3 is TGTGCCAGCAGCTCTCTAGCGGGGGGGCCAACGCAGTATTTT.

The chain uses TRBV10-2 and TRBJ1-1; weak D call: TRBD1 (6 bases). V was shortened by 3 bases and J by 1 base, with 12 bases between the two germline ends. CDR3 length equals 15 residues. Germline CDR1 is WSHSY and CDR2 is SAAADI. CDR3 coding DNA: TGCGCCAGCAGTGATTGGTACAGGGCGAACACTGAAGCTTTCTTT. The encoded protein is CASSDWYRANTEAFF.